This T cell receptor (beta chain) appears in the sequencing data of a study of CD8+ T cells in alopecia areata. Study details: Tofacitinib lasted 6 to 18 months, then 6 months off drug.

As the sequencing template, cDNA was produced by extracting RNA and reverse transcribing it. Generated by immunoSEQ multiplex PCR, the TCRdb table keeps only in-frame clones and is missing some. The sample lists some 180,000 clones; around 51% were seen once. Study results and caveats: Having one nonresponder leaves uncertain how baseline CD8+ expansion relates to response.

Regarding treatment: oral pan-JAK inhibitor, 5-10 mg twice daily. Punch biopsies of lesional scalp, plus peripheral blood, were taken from alopecia areata patients. Germline V lookup: CDR1 SEHNR, CDR2 FQNEAQ (reference sequence). This CDR3 is 14 amino acids long. V dropped 4 bases and J dropped 3 bases, with 13 bases sitting between them. A note on this clone: Its antigen is not known.

The chain combines TRBV7-9 with TRBJ2-7; D may be TRBD2 (5 bases). The TCR was taken from a human donor with alopecia areata. Sequencing used CD8+ T cells sorted from blood, obtained between weeks 51 and 52, from a patient treated with tofacitinib. This CDR3 reads CASSSRGENYEQYF. The CDR3 region has the DNA TGTGCCAGCAGCTCCCGGGGAGAGAACTACGAGCAGTACTTC.